This TCR beta chain was recovered during a study of CD8+ T cells in alopecia areata (dated by TCRdb to the late 2010s). Context from the whole study: The treated patients, all with moderate-to-severe alopecia areata, were enrolled in an open-label pilot trial of oral tofacitinib given at 5 to 10 mg twice daily. TCRbeta CDR3 regions were amplified by immunoSEQ multiplex PCR with 35 Vbeta forward and 13 Jbeta reverse primers. Disease severity in treated patients was measured with the SALT score, which quantifies the percentage of affected scalp surface area. Patients stayed on tofacitinib for 6 to 18 months and then had 6 months of follow-up off drug so that delayed response and recurrence could be assessed. The study used high-throughput TCRbeta sequencing to examine T cell clonal expansion in alopecia areata, in both the C3H/HeJ mouse model and human patients. RNA was obtained with the PAXgene miRNA kit for fixed scalp, the miRNeasy kit for PBMCs, and the RNeasy kit for mouse skin. In humans, TCRbeta sequencing was performed on scalp tissue and on sorted CD4+ and CD8+ peripheral blood T cells from healthy controls and from patients with patchy or totalis/universalis alopecia areata. Patients on tofacitinib were biopsied at baseline and after 4 and 24 weeks of treatment, and several of the patients also had a later scalp biopsy. Clonality in the scalp was compared among normal scalp (n=4), patchy alopecia areata scalp (n=8), and alopecia totalis/universalis scalp (n=8). On the study overall, not on this receptor specifically: TCR sequences shared between patients were less clear than in mice, possibly partly because of HLA diversity in the patient population. Higher clonality and more expanded CD8+ clones were observed in lesional scalp than in normal scalp, particularly in alopecia totalis/universalis, a finding suggestive of antigenic drive. During tofacitinib treatment, many expanded lesional clones remained in scalp and blood, and this persistence may partly explain relapse after treatment is stopped. Because the treated cohort was small and had just a single nonresponder, larger studies are needed to establish links between baseline CD8+ expansion and response. Resident alphabeta T cells in normal human skin are also sequenced, complicating scalp TCR repertoire analysis, unlike mouse skin dominated by gammadelta T cells. With tofacitinib, both scalp clonality and the number of expanded CD8+ clones among the top 100 scalp clones went down significantly.

Library generation was performed with the immunoSEQ multiplex PCR assay. RNA was extracted from all samples and reverse transcribed into cDNA, which served as template for TCR sequencing. SuperScript III was used to make first-strand cDNA, primed with a 2:1 mix of oligo-dT and random hexamers. A synthetic immune receptor repertoire was used to measure amplification bias, and any remaining bias was corrected computationally. The authors processed their data as follows. Raw reads were preprocessed to remove errors, and CDR3 was defined according to IMGT conventions as the region from the conserved cysteine to phenylalanine. Clonality was computed by normalizing Shannon entropy by log2 of the number of productive unique TCRs and subtracting the result from 1. Whether each scalp clone was CD4 or CD8 was inferred by checking scalp TCRbeta sequences against the CD4 and CD8 repertoires from sorted blood. Drawn from immuneACCESS, this table holds only the in-frame rearrangements with V and J called that TCRdb kept. Clones are partly lost; checked studies trace under half to an unresolved V gene and leave the rest unexplained. D and trimming were read from the DNA, whereas the V and J calls and clone size are those reported in that table. The sample data list approximately 150,000 clones, and 55% to 75% of these were observed just once. The ten largest clones represent 14% of the sample.

V is pruned by 5 bases and J by 2 bases, leaving 7 bases of the junction without a gene match. From the germline V gene, CDR1 is SGHRS and CDR2 is YFSETQ. The CDR3 sequence holds 15 residues, the cysteine and phenylalanine included. Of all the DNA, just the CDR3 is kept, 45 bases in frame from base 1. The time point label for this specimen denotes: about 25 weeks on oral tofacitinib. In light of the paper, this sample's treatment or condition label describes: oral pan-JAK inhibitor, 5-10 mg twice daily. Lesional scalp punch biopsies and peripheral blood were collected from alopecia areata patients. PBMCs were isolated by density centrifugation and stained for CD3, CD4 and CD8, and CD4+ and CD8+ T cells were sorted on a FACSAria. This clone has a handful of counts. The target of this receptor is not known. No much larger clone exists at a distance of one base, and base qualities are not known.

The receptor comes from a human donor with alopecia areata. The V and J genes are TRBV5-1 and TRBJ2-1, with 7 bases matching TRBD1. The specimen was CD4+ T cells sorted from blood, collected at week 24, from a patient treated with tofacitinib. Here is the DNA: TGCGCCAGCAGTGACATAGGGGGCACCTACAATGAGCAGTTCTTC. This is translated as CASSDIGGTYNEQFF.